A single sample gave rise to the 19 T cell receptor beta chains below, sequenced in a study of blood T cell repertoires in COVID-19. The data were produced by immunoSEQ multiplex PCR, yet TCRdb's version contains in-frame clones alone and is incomplete. The sample yields about 15,000 clones, about 80% seen once. Sequencing was done on a sample of peripheral blood. The source is a man between 70 and 80 years old with active or convalescent COVID-19.

The chain employs TRBV5-1 and TRBJ2-3, with D uncertain. CDR3 size: 14 residues. V shed 3 bases and J shed 0 bases, with 8 bases lying between them. Germline CDR1 is SGHRS and CDR2 is YFSETQ. Here the CDR3 reads CASSSYISTDTQYF. The CDR3 nucleotides read TGCGCCAGCAGCTCCTATATTAGCACAGATACGCAGTATTTT.

The J gene is TRBJ1-1, the V gene TRBV6-4; 8 nucleotides line up with TRBD1. Trimming cost V 5 bases and J 6 bases; bases outside gene matches: 5. In germline, CDR1 is MRHNA, CDR2 SNTAGT. The CDR3 sequence is 13 residues long. The CDR3: CASSKQGGSEAFF. The DNA for the CDR3 is TGTGCCAGCAGTAAACAGGGGGGGTCTGAAGCTTTCTTT.

CDR3 nucleotide sequence: TGTGCCAGCTCACCAGTTGGGACTAGCGGCCAAGATACGCAGTATTTT. Translation: CASSPVGTSGQDTQYF. The V call is TRBV18, the J call TRBJ2-3, with 11 nucleotides matching TRBD2. The CDR3 is 16 amino acids. Germline V gives CDR1 KGHSH, CDR2 LQKENI. V shed 2 bases, J shed 5 bases, and the junction held 6 bases outside the gene matches. The full variable domain, completed using reference TRBV18 and TRBJ2-3, is NAGVMQNPRHLVRRRGQEARLRCSPMKGHSHVYWYRQLPEEGLKFMVYLQKENIIDESGMPKERFSAEFPKEGPSILRIQQVVRGDSAAYFCASSPVGTSGQDTQYFGPGTRLTVL.

The DNA of the CDR3 is TGTGCCAGCGGGACAGGGGCCTACGAGCAGTACTTC. Translating it yields CASGTGAYEQYF. The V and J genes are TRBV28 and TRBJ2-7; TRBD1 agrees at 10 bases. The CDR3 has 12 amino acids. With V trimmed by 8 bases and J by 2 bases, 0 bases remained unmatched. Germline CDR1 reads MDHEN; CDR2 reads SYDVKM.

The chain combines TRBV4-1 with TRBJ2-3; D is possibly TRBD1 (5 bases). The germline CDR1 and CDR2 sequences are MGHRA and YSYEKL. The CDR3 length is 18 residues. Deletions cut 4 bases from V and 4 bases from J, with 24 bases between. In DNA form, the CDR3 reads TGCGCCAGCAGCCTGAAGGGATCCGTAAGGGGATTCTCAGATACGCAGTATTTT. It codes for CASSLKGSVRGFSDTQYF.

The chain uses TRBV19 and TRBJ1-5; no clear D. V was pared by 7 bases and J by 0 bases, with 13 bases between. This CDR3 has 15 amino acids. Germline-derived CDR1 and CDR2 are LNHDA and SQIVND (reference sequence). This CDR3 reads CASKAAGFSNQPQHF. CDR3 bases: TGTGCCAGTAAAGCGGCGGGCTTTAGCAATCAGCCCCAGCATTTT.

The chain has TRBV18 and TRBJ2-1; D is perhaps TRBD2 (6 bases). V gave up 3 bases and J gave up 8 bases, with 14 bases separating them. The CDR3 is 14 amino acids. Germline V gene lookup returns CDR1 KGHSH and CDR2 LQKENI. The CDR3 loop reads CASSPRDSEDEQFF. The CDR3 nucleotides read TGTGCCAGCTCACCCCGGGACTCCGAAGATGAGCAGTTCTTC. Full variable domain (outside the CDR3, taken from reference TRBV18 and TRBJ2-1): NAGVMQNPRHLVRRRGQEARLRCSPMKGHSHVYWYRQLPEEGLKFMVYLQKENIIDESGMPKERFSAEFPKEGPSILRIQQVVRGDSAAYFCASSPRDSEDEQFFGPGTRLTVL.

This chain connects TRBV14 to TRBJ2-3, with TRBD2 as a possible D gene (7 bases). The CDR3 extends over 15 amino acids. CDR1 and CDR2 from the germline V gene are SGHDN and FVKESK. Trimming removed 1 base at V and 3 bases at J, with 11 bases between. CDR3 DNA: TGTGCCAGCAGCCAAGTCAGGGGAGGGACAGATACGCAGTATTTT. This encodes CASSQVRGGTDTQYF.

This chain connects TRBV28 to TRBJ1-1, with TRBD1 matching 8 bases. The CDR3 totals 14 residues. V lost 5 bases, J lost 9 bases, and 11 bases stayed unmatched. Germline V gives CDR1 MDHEN, CDR2 SYDVKM. The CDR3 loop reads CASSLTGALSKAFF. In nucleotides, the CDR3 is TGTGCCAGCAGTCTGACAGGGGCCCTATCCAAAGCTTTCTTT.

The J gene is TRBJ2-4, the V gene TRBV2; TRBD1 might be the D (6 bases). Germline lookup yields CDR1 SNHLY and CDR2 FYNNEI. The germline V and J ends were trimmed by 6 bases and 7 bases, with 16 bases remaining between them. This CDR3 has 14 amino acids. The CDR3 loop reads CASRDGGPSNIQYF. The CDR3 nucleotides read TGTGCCAGCAGGGATGGGGGCCCAAGCAACATTCAGTACTTC.

This sequence joins TRBV7-2 and TRBJ1-5, with D uncertain. The CDR3 consists of 14 residues. Germline assignment: CDR1 SGHTA and CDR2 FQGNSA. The ends were cut back, 5 bases at V and 0 bases at J, with 8 bases in the middle. CDR3 bases: TGTGCCAGCAGCGTATCAGGTAGCAATCAGCCCCAGCATTTT. It translates to CASSVSGSNQPQHF.

V usage is TRBV19 and J usage is TRBJ2-3; tentative D call: TRBD2 (6 bases). V was shortened by 5 bases and J by 0 bases, with 15 bases between the two germline ends. This CDR3 contains 16 residues. CDR1 is LNHDA, CDR2 SQIVND, per germline (reference sequence). In DNA form, the CDR3 reads TGTGCCAGTAGTGGGGCTAGCGTCACTAGCACAGATACGCAGTATTTT. Translation gives CASSGASVTSTDTQYF. The full variable domain, completed using reference TRBV19 and TRBJ2-3, is DGGITQSPKYLFRKEGQNVTLSCEQNLNHDAMYWYRQDPGQGLRLIYYSQIVNDFQKGDIAEGYSVSREKKESFPLTVTSAQKNPTAFYLCASSGASVTSTDTQYFGPGTRLTVL.

In this sample, this clone turned up a few times. V is TRBV7-3 and J is TRBJ1-1; TRBD1 agrees at 8 bases. This CDR3 region has 17 residues. Unmatched junction bases numbered 7, after V lost 1 base and J lost 0 bases. Germline lookup yields CDR1 SGHTA and CDR2 FQGTGA. Here the CDR3 DNA reads TGTGCCAGCAGCTTAAGGGGGGACAGGCGATTGAACACTGAAGCTTTCTTT. This sequence encodes CASSLRGDRRLNTEAFF.

The chain links TRBV5-6 to TRBJ2-7; D is possibly TRBD1 (6 bases). Trimming pared 2 bases from V and 2 bases from J, leaving 8 bases between. Germline V gene lookup returns CDR1 SGHDT and CDR2 YYEEEE. This CDR3 is built from 13 residues. As DNA, the CDR3 is TGTGCCAGCAGCTTCTACAGGGCCTACGAGCAGTACTTC. Its translation: CASSFYRAYEQYF.

The genes are TRBV6-1 and TRBJ1-2; D not certain. Trimming stripped 2 bases from V and 4 bases from J, with 5 bases between. This CDR3 contains 12 residues. CDR1 is MNHNS and CDR2 is SASEGT in the germline V gene. CDR3 sequence reads: CASSEKSYGYTF. The CDR3 bases are TGTGCCAGCAGTGAAAAGAGCTATGGCTACACCTTC.

The chain carries TRBV10-2 and TRBJ2-2; TRBD1 agrees at 7 bases. There are 13 residues in the CDR3. From germline, CDR1 is WSHSY and CDR2 SAAADI. J lost 7 bases, V lost 6 bases, and 5 bases had no gene match. The chain's CDR3 is CASSLTGSGELFF. DNA for the CDR3: TGCGCCAGCAGCTTGACAGGGAGCGGGGAGCTGTTTTTT.

The chain combines TRBV5-8 with TRBJ2-5, with D perhaps matching TRBD1 (5 bases). V lost 1 base, J lost 1 base, and 11 bases lay in between. CDR1 and CDR2 from the germline V gene are SGHTS and YDEGEE. The CDR3 is made up of 15 amino acids. The CDR3 nucleotides read TGTGCCAGCAGCTTGATAAGGGGCCGCCAAGAGACCCAGTACTTC. This sequence encodes CASSLIRGRQETQYF.

This clone was seen more than once but under ten times. The chain is built from TRBV7-2 and TRBJ2-7, with 13 nucleotides matching TRBD2. V lost 6 bases, J lost 3 bases, and 5 bases stayed unmatched. This CDR3 region has 15 residues. Per the germline V gene, CDR1 is SGHTA and CDR2 is FQGNSA. The CDR3 here is CASSFWTSGSYEQYF. The CDR3 DNA reads as TGTGCCAGCAGTTTCTGGACTAGCGGGAGCTACGAGCAGTACTTC.

This chain connects TRBV19 to TRBJ2-7, with 12 positions matching TRBD2. Germline CDR1 LNHDA, CDR2 SQIVND (reference sequence). CDR3 length equals 16 residues. V gave up 3 bases and J gave up 5 bases; unmatched junction bases: 8. CDR3 loop: CASSIETSGSSDEQYF. Here the CDR3 DNA reads TGTGCCAGTAGTATTGAGACTAGCGGGAGCAGCGACGAGCAGTACTTC.